This T cell receptor beta chain was recorded in a study of T cell repertoires in cytomegalovirus infection. This clonotype turned up a few times. Its specificity is unknown. TCRdb re-derived calls from the reads in MiXCR, one entry per CDR3 protein. The table has some 590,000 distinct CDR3 sequences, 35% to 50% seen once. CDR3 length equals 13 residues. Per germline, CDR1 MNHNS and CDR2 SASEGT. Trimming took 3 bases from V and 5 from J, leaving 10 bases between them. The source is a human donor in good health (CMV status not recorded). Some clones in this sample may be carry-over from other donors' samples. V and J are TRBV6-1 and TRBJ1-2, with D hard to call. The source was cultured PBMCs, collected from culture after CMV antigen stimulation. The CDR3 here is CASSEPRQYGYTF. CDR3 nucleotides: TGTGCCAGCAGTGAGCCCAGGCAATATGGCTACACCTTC.